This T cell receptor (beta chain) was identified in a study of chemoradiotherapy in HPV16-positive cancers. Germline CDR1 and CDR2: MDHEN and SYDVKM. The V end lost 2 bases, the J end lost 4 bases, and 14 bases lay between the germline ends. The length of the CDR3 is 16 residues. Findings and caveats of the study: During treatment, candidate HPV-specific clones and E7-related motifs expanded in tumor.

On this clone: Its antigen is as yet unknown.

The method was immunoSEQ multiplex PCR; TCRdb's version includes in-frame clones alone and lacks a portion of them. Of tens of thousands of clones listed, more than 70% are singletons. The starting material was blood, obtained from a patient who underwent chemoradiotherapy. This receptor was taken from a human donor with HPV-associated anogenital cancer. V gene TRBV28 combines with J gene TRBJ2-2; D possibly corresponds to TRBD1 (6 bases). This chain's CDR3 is CASSLLPQGSTGELFF. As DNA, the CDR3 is TGTGCCAGCAGTTTACTTCCGCAGGGGAGCACCGGGGAGCTGTTTTTT.